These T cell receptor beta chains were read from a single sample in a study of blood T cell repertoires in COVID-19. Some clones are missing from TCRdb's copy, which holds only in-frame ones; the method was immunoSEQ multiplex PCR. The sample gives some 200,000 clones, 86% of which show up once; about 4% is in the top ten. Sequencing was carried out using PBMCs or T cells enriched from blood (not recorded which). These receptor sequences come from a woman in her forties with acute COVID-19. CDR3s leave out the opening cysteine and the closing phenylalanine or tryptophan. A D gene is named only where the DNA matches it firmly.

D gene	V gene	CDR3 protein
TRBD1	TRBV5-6	ASSLEGQNYGYT
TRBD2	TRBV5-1	ASSLRGLPTDTQY
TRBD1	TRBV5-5	ASSRTGMSNQPQH
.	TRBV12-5	ASTTPGTEAF
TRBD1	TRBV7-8	ASRRSGQGQGQPQH
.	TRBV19	ASQWGGENSPLH
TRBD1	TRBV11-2	ASSLEDRGNEKLF
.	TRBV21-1	ASSIDRLAKNIQY
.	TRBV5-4	ASSFVGVPEAF
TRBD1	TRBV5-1	ASSLEGAREQF
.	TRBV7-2	ASSSGDVRNQPQH
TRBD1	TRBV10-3	AIRNPRDRVNTEAF
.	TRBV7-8	ASSNSLTAYEQY
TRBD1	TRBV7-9	ASSLVAGTGEGQPQH